These T cell receptor beta chains were read from a single sample in a study of blood T cell repertoires in COVID-19. Libraries were prepared by immunoSEQ multiplex PCR; TCRdb keeps only in-frame clonotypes and omits some of them. The table has around 130,000 clones, approximately 86% seen once. Sequenced sample: peripheral blood. Source of these receptors: a human donor in a cohort sampled during active COVID-19. Both conserved end residues are part of each CDR3. Fields, in order: V gene, clone size, D gene, J gene, CDR3 DNA, CDR3 protein. A D gene is named only where the DNA matches it firmly. Rows may omit the clone size; those that give it use once, few, many or a size class.

TRBV14	once	NA	TRBJ2-7	TGTGCCAGCAGCCAAGAATGGGGCGTCGGGTACGAGCAGTACTTC	CASSQEWGVGYEQYF
TRBV2	NA	NA	TRBJ2-4	TGTGCCAGCAGTGAAAGGAGGGGAATAGCCAAAAACATTCAGTACTTC	CASSERRGIAKNIQYF
TRBV11-2	once	NA	TRBJ1-3	TGTGCCAGCAGCTTAGCCCCCGCCCGGGACACAAGAAACACCATATATTTT	CASSLAPARDTRNTIYF
TRBV5-6	NA	NA	TRBJ1-1	TGTGCCAGCAGCTCCCAGGGATTCACTGAAGCTTTCTTT	CASSSQGFTEAFF
TRBV28	NA	NA	TRBJ2-7	TGTGCCAGCAGTTTTAGCGGCATTTACTCCTACGAGCAGTACTTC	CASSFSGIYSYEQYF
TRBV7-9	NA	TRBD1	TRBJ1-5	TGTGCCAGCAGCTCGGACAGGGAGGTCAATCAGCCCCAGCATTTT	CASSSDREVNQPQHF
TRBV27	NA	NA	TRBJ1-6	TGTGCCAGCAGCCCGTTTCGAGGGAGTTCACCCCTCCACTTT	CASSPFRGSSPLHF
TRBV19	NA	TRBD2	TRBJ2-7	TGTGCCAGTAGCCGAGGGGAGGGCTACGAGCAGTACTTC	CASSRGEGYEQYF
TRBV7-9	NA	NA	TRBJ2-7	TGTGCCAGCAGCTTAGGGGGCCACGAGCAGTACTTC	CASSLGGHEQYF
TRBV5-1	NA	NA	TRBJ2-7	TGCGCCAGCAGCCCCACGTCGAGTCCCTACGAGCAGTACTTC	CASSPTSSPYEQYF
TRBV5-6	once	TRBD1	TRBJ2-7	TGTGCCAGCAGCTTGCTCACAGGGGGATCCTACGAGCAGTACTTC	CASSLLTGGSYEQYF
TRBV10-3	NA	TRBD1	TRBJ1-3	TGTGCCATCAGACGGGACAGCTCTGGAAACACCATATATTTT	CAIRRDSSGNTIYF
TRBV7-3	NA	TRBD2	TRBJ2-3	TGTGCCAGCAGCCCAGGGGCGGGGGGGCCTCCTTCCACAGATACGCAGTATTTT	CASSPGAGGPPSTDTQYF
TRBV19	NA	NA	TRBJ1-1	TGTGCCAGTAGCGGAGGGGTGACCACTGAAGCTTTCTTT	CASSGGVTTEAFF
TRBV2	NA	NA	TRBJ2-7	TGTGCCAGCAACCTTCTCCCACTAGGGGAGCAGTACTTC	CASNLLPLGEQYF
TRBV18	once	NA	TRBJ1-2	TGTGCCAGCTCACCCGAGGGGAGGGGATATGGCTACACCTTC	CASSPEGRGYGYTF